These 8 T cell receptor beta chains were sequenced from one sample in a study of cytomegalovirus exposure and HLA in healthy donors. The PCR was carried out with 60 Vbeta primers and 13 Jbeta primers. Assay used: immunoSEQ multiplex PCR; TCRdb lists only in-frame clones, some missing. In total, the table holds about 130,000 clones. Sequencing was carried out using PBMCs. These receptors were collected from a man aged 40-55 years in good health and CMV-seronegative.

This rearrangement joins TRBV6-6 to TRBJ2-2; D remains ambiguous. The V and J ends lost 8 bases and 6 bases respectively, with 10 bases between them. The CDR3 contains 12 residues. Germline V gene lookup returns CDR1 MNHNY and CDR2 SVGAGI (reference sequence). The CDR3 DNA reads TGTGCCAGCGCACAAGTGGCCGGGGAGCTGTTTTTT. Amino acid sequence: CASAQVAGELFF.

This sequence joins TRBV7-2 and TRBJ2-7; 10 nucleotides agree with TRBD2. Trimming at V came to 2 bases and at J to 4 bases, leaving 14 bases not matched to a gene. Germline CDR1 SGHTA, CDR2 FQGNSA. The CDR3 length is 18 residues. CDR3: CASSLKASGSSFAYEQYF. Written as DNA, the CDR3 is TGTGCCAGCAGCTTAAAGGCTAGCGGGAGCTCTTTTGCATACGAGCAGTACTTC.

This rearrangement joins TRBV5-1 to TRBJ2-5, with a possible D match to TRBD2 (5 bases). The DNA end is a closer match to TRBJ2-7, so the J assignment may be wrong. From germline, CDR1 is SGHRS and CDR2 YFSETQ. This CDR3 spans 14 amino acids. The CDR3 spells CASSVGAPTYEQYF. CDR3 coding DNA: TGCGCCAGCAGCGTGGGAGCGCCGACCTACGAGCAGTACTTC.

V is TRBV18 and J is TRBJ2-7; 8 bases agree with TRBD1. The CDR3 sequence is 14 residues long. The trim removed 5 bases at V and 6 bases at J, leaving 9 bases unmatched. Germline loops: CDR1 KGHSH, CDR2 LQKENI. CDR3 in amino acids: CASSETTGVLEQYF. As DNA, the CDR3 is TGTGCCAGCTCAGAGACGACAGGGGTCCTCGAGCAGTACTTC.

This chain joins TRBV11-3 and TRBJ1-1, with D tentatively TRBD1 (5 bases). CDR1 SGHNT and CDR2 YENEEA come from the germline V gene. The CDR3 has 15 residues. Trimming pared 5 bases from V and 5 bases from J, leaving 18 bases between. The CDR3 coding sequence is TGTGCCAGCAGCCCTAGGGGTACTTTGGGTACTGAAGCTTTCTTT. It specifies CASSPRGTLGTEAFF.

The gene calls are TRBV25-1 and TRBJ2-5; D may be TRBD2 (6 bases). With the DNA end fitting TRBJ2-7 better, the J assignment may be wrong. The CDR3 spans 15 residues. Looked up from germline, CDR1 is MGHDK and CDR2 is SYGVNS. CDR3 region: CASSESWRGAYEQYF. The CDR3 bases are TGTGCCAGCAGTGAATCTTGGAGGGGTGCCTACGAGCAGTACTTC.

The rearrangement uses TRBV4-1 and TRBJ2-5; TRBD2 might be the D (6 bases). The DNA end is more similar to TRBJ2-7, so the J call may be wrong. Looked up from germline, CDR1 is MGHRA and CDR2 is YSYEKL. The CDR3 is 14 residues long. CDR3 loop: CASSRGVASYEQYF. The DNA for the CDR3 is TGCGCCAGCAGCCGGGGGGTGGCCTCCTACGAGCAGTACTTC.

The chain joins TRBV11-1 to TRBJ2-7, with 7 bases matching TRBD2. The CDR3 has 18 residues. Germline CDR1 and CDR2: SGHAT and FQDESV (reference sequence). After removal of 5 bases from V and 1 base from J, the junction contained 17 bases not matched to a gene. CDR3 sequence: CASSPQAGSAPASYEQYF. The CDR3 nucleotides are TGTGCCAGCAGCCCACAAGCGGGAAGCGCCCCCGCTTCCTACGAGCAGTACTTC.